This record concerns one TCR beta chain sequence. Its specificity is not known. Rearranged V-D-J TRB sequences were amplified with a mixed TRB-A/B primer pool. Each CDR3 protein gets one entry after TCRdb re-called the multiplex PCR reads with MiXCR. Among over 2,500 distinct CDR3 sequences, around two fifths were seen once, and the ten largest hold around 41%. The sample belongs to a study of T cell repertoires in aging, cancer and after chemotherapy. Study overall: Donors were grouped into six age bands spanning 30 or younger through 70 or older.

The CDR3 runs 15 residues. Trimming removed 2 bases from V and 3 bases from J, with 11 bases in between. Germline assignment: CDR1 LNHDA and CDR2 SQIVND (reference sequence). TCR beta rearrangements were amplified from peripheral blood genomic DNA. Study-wide results and caveats: Rebound thymic output was suggested by rising median generation probability during chemotherapy in each cancer cohort. Untreated cancer patients had significantly lower blood TCR diversity than age-matched healthy donors. The repertoire data cannot show anything about immunological memory following chemotherapy.

The receptor comes from a human donor with a blood cancer. Sequenced: blood. The chain employs TRBV19 and TRBJ2-1; D is possibly TRBD2 (5 bases). The CDR3 spells CASSIRLTDYNEQFF. The CDR3 nucleotides are TGTGCCAGTAGTATAAGACTAACGGACTACAATGAGCAGTTCTTC.